The next 4 T cell receptor gamma chains were all read from a single sample in a study of gamma delta lymphoproliferative disorders and STAT genes (dated by TCRdb to 2016 to 2019). Genomic DNA from peripheral blood mononuclear cells isolated from patients and controls was used for TCR sequencing. The library was prepared using multiplex PCR. TCRdb names Illumina MiSeq as the instrument used. TCRdb recomputed clones from the public reads with CATT; identical DNA rows were then combined. The sample table holds roughly 2,500 gamma-chain clones, of which 12% were seen once. The top ten constitute about four fifths of the sample. The specimen sequenced was blood. The receptors here all came from a human donor with gamma-delta T-cell large granular lymphocyte leukemia.

This clone was counted many times. The chain employs TRGV2 and TRGJ1 or TRGJ2. TCRdb leaves out the J gene; it was filled in here by matching the DNA to germline. This CDR3 is built from 13 residues. Germline CDR1 is EGSNGY and CDR2 is YDSYNSKV. With V trimmed by 1 base and J by 2 bases, 2 bases remained unmatched. CDR3 protein: CATWDGYYYKKLF. The CDR3 DNA sequence: TGTGCCACCTGGGACGGCTATTATTATAAGAAACTCTTT.

Ten or more counts support this clone. The CDR3 bases are TGTGCCACCTGGGACAGGCGTTATAAGAAACTCTTT. Its translation is CATWDRRYKKLF. The V call is TRGV3, the J call TRGJ1 or TRGJ2. The J gene is not listed in TCRdb, so it was assigned here from a DNA match to germline. V shed 0 bases and J 6 bases; nucleotides not matched to a gene: 2. The CDR3 contains 12 residues. Germline V gives CDR1 VTNTFY, CDR2 YDVSTARD (reference sequence).

This clone was detected many times. This rearrangement joins TRGV3 to TRGJ1 or TRGJ2. As TCRdb names no J gene, one was assigned here on the basis of a DNA match to germline. The CDR3 loop spans 15 amino acids. Trimming cost V 0 bases and J 7 bases; bases outside gene matches: 12. CDR1 VTNTFY and CDR2 YDVSTARD come from the germline V gene (reference sequence). CDR3 sequence reads: CATWDRSRGGYKKLF. CDR3 sequence (DNA): TGTGCCACCTGGGACAGGTCCCGCGGGGGATATAAGAAACTCTTT.

About this clone: One end of the junction does not line up with germline, which may come from a read error. This sequence joins TRGV10 and TRGJP2. TCRdb offers no J gene call, so here the DNA was matched to germline to obtain one. TRGV10 is an ORF, and what it does is uncertain. The CDR3 has 10 residues. For the CDR3, the DNA is TGCGCGGGGTTTGATTGGATCAAGACGTTT. Its translation is CAGFDWIKTF.